The 3 T cell receptor beta chains below all came from one sample that was sequenced in a study of blood T cells in healthy people across ages. A second PCR, run for about 7 to 11 cycles, used a sample-barcoded 5' primer plus a J-beta primer mix. MiXCR was run by TCRdb on the 5' RACE reads, yielding one entry per CDR3 protein. Of about 730,000 distinct CDR3 sequences in the sample, roughly 47% were seen once. The sample taken for sequencing was blood. These receptors all stem from a woman aged 55-75 years in good health.

This clonotype was seen at least ten times. This sequence joins TRBV10-3 and TRBJ1-2; TRBD1 might be the D (6 bases). The CDR3 runs 12 residues. The ends were cut back, 2 bases at V and 7 bases at J, with 8 bases in the middle. Germline lookup yields CDR1 ENHRY and CDR2 SYGVKD. CDR3 region: CAISEGTTGYTF. Here the CDR3 DNA reads TGTGCCATCAGTGAGGGGACAACTGGCTACACCTTC.

The chain combines TRBV6-2 or TRBV6-3 with TRBJ2-5; D may be TRBD1 (6 bases). There are 14 residues in the CDR3. CDR1 is MNHEY, CDR2 SVGEGT, per germline. The V end was cut by 11 bases, the J end by 11 bases, with 27 bases between. The CDR3 region is CAGTPGRGNNEQYF. CDR3 sequence (DNA): TGTGCCGGCACCCCTGGCAGGGGTAACAATGAGCAGTACTTC.

Remarks on this clonotype: This sequence may be a read error, since a much larger clone differs from it by one base. V usage is TRBV4-2 and J usage is TRBJ2-1; 7 positions agree with TRBD2. There are 16 residues in the CDR3. Germline V gene sequence: CDR1 LGHNA, CDR2 YNFKEQ. Losses at the gene ends were 4 bases for V and 7 bases for J; bases not matched to a gene: 13. The chain's CDR3 is CASSRDWASGLNEQFF. CDR3 coding DNA: TGTGCCAGCAGCCGAGATTGGGCTAGCGGATTAAATGAGCAGTTCTTC.